Below are 12 T cell receptor beta chains sequenced from a single sample in a study of shared clonotypes between healthy human individuals. TCRdb's copy holds only in-frame clones and misses some; the assay was immunoSEQ multiplex PCR. Found here are approximately 1.9 million clones, about 94% of them singletons; the top ten hold over 1.5%. Naive-designated CD8 cells lacked CD45RO, were positively enriched for CCR7, and omitted terminally differentiated effector memory CD45RA+ cells. Sequencing was performed on naive CD8+ T cells from PBMCs. The receptors were sampled from a man younger than 35 in good health. Some clones in this sample may be carry-over from other donors' samples.

This chain uses TRBV19 with TRBJ1-1; D is undetermined. V was pared by 10 bases and J by 2 bases, with 14 bases between. Germline CDR1 reads LNHDA; CDR2 reads SQIVND (reference sequence). This CDR3 is built from 13 residues. The CDR3: CATLPPGNTEAFF. The CDR3 nucleotides are TGTGCCACCCTCCCCCCCGGCAACACTGAAGCTTTCTTT.

V is TRBV25-1 and J is TRBJ2-1; a weak D match, TRBD2 (5 bases). The CDR3 loop spans 15 amino acids. CDR1 and CDR2 (germline): MGHDK, SYGVNS. V was clipped by 3 bases and J by 4 bases, with 13 bases between them. DNA for the CDR3: TGTGCCAGCAGTGATCCAGCGGCCTTTTACAATGAGCAGTTCTTC. Protein sequence: CASSDPAAFYNEQFF.

The chain recombines TRBV29-1 with TRBJ2-7, with 8 bases fitting TRBD1. Germline-derived CDR1 and CDR2 are SQVTM and ANQGSEA. The CDR3 contains 15 residues. Trimming at V came to 7 bases and at J to 0 bases, leaving 11 bases not matched to a gene. The CDR3 reads CSAIGQGERSYEQYF. Written as DNA, the CDR3 is TGCAGCGCCATAGGACAGGGCGAACGCTCCTACGAGCAGTACTTC.

This rearrangement joins TRBV7-9 to TRBJ1-2; 8 nucleotides agree with TRBD1. The CDR3 spans 14 residues. After removal of 4 bases from V and 4 bases from J, the junction contained 5 bases not matched to a gene. Looked up from germline, CDR1 is SEHNR and CDR2 is FQNEAQ (reference sequence). The CDR3 spells CASSSGQGIYGYTF. CDR3 DNA sequence: TGTGCCAGCAGCTCTGGACAGGGCATCTATGGCTACACCTTC.

The chain uses TRBV2 and TRBJ1-2; D may be TRBD1 (6 bases). The CDR3 covers 13 residues. Deletions cut 7 bases from V and 10 bases from J, with 19 bases between. From germline, CDR1 is SNHLY and CDR2 FYNNEI. Here the CDR3 reads CASTLGGVEIYTF. In nucleotides, the CDR3 is TGTGCCAGCACCCTAGGGGGGGTAGAAATCTACACCTTC.

J is TRBJ2-1 and V is TRBV5-6; 9 nucleotides align to TRBD2. The CDR3 has 16 residues. CDR1 and CDR2 from the germline V gene are SGHDT and YYEEEE. V gave up 4 bases and J gave up 9 bases; unmatched junction bases: 14. The CDR3 bases are TGTGCCAGCAGCCCGGGTCTAGCGGGGACCACGGGTGAGCAGTTCTTC. Translating gives CASSPGLAGTTGEQFF.

The V gene is TRBV19, the J gene TRBJ1-2, with D perhaps matching TRBD1 (5 bases). Germline V gene lookup returns CDR1 LNHDA and CDR2 SQIVND (reference sequence). Trimming stripped 7 bases from V and 5 bases from J, with 26 bases between. The CDR3 contains 17 residues. Here the CDR3 DNA reads TGTGCCAGTACCCGGCGGGGGGGGAGACGCTCCGGGTATGGCTACACCTTC. It is translated as CASTRRGGRRSGYGYTF.

The count of this clone is one. The gene calls are TRBV28 and TRBJ1-1; D gene ambiguous. V was cut by 5 bases and J by 7 bases, with 11 bases left in between. Germline V gives CDR1 MDHEN, CDR2 SYDVKM. CDR3 size: 12 residues. CDR3 sequence (DNA): TGTGCCAGCAGTCCCTGGACCGGTGAAGCTTTCTTT. Translating it yields CASSPWTGEAFF. Drawing the rest from reference TRBV28 and TRBJ1-1, the complete variable domain is DVKVTQSSRYLVKRTGEKVFLECVQDMDHENMFWYRQDPGLGLRLIYFSYDVKMKEKGDIPEGYSVSREKKERFSLILESASTNQTSMYLCASSPWTGEAFFGQGTRLTVV.

Comments on this clone: The sample holds other DNA sequences that translate to the same CDR3. V usage is TRBV27 and J usage is TRBJ2-1; D call uncertain. The CDR3 sequence is 13 residues long. Germline-derived CDR1 and CDR2 are MNHEY and SMNVEV (reference sequence). With 0 bases removed from V and 6 bases from J, the gap between germline ends came to 6 bases. CDR3 amino acids: CASSLSLGNEQFF. CDR3 bases: TGTGCCAGCAGTTTATCGCTGGGCAATGAGCAGTTCTTC.

The CDR3 DNA reads TGTGTCAGAAGCTTAGCTCGGCGGGAGAGGCCCGGCACAGATACGCAGTATTTT. Translating gives CVRSLARRERPGTDTQYF. The chain links TRBV7-5 to TRBJ2-3; no DNA check was done on the table's D call, TRBD2. TRBV7-5 is given as a pseudogene. The CDR3 runs to 18 residues.

The rearrangement joins TRBV7-2 to TRBJ2-7; 7 bases are shared with TRBD2. V gave up 1 base and J gave up 3 bases; unmatched junction bases: 6. The CDR3 is 15 amino acids. Germline assignment: CDR1 SGHTA and CDR2 FQGNSA. The CDR3 is CASSLGAGVYYEQYF. In DNA form, the CDR3 reads TGTGCCAGCAGCTTAGGGGCGGGGGTTTACTACGAGCAGTACTTC.

CDR3 nucleotides: TGTGCCAGCAGCGGGGAGACAGGGGGTCACACTGAAGCTTTCTTT. This codes for CASSGETGGHTEAFF. The chain employs TRBV5-6 and TRBJ1-1; TRBD1 aligns across 9 bases. Trimming took 4 bases from V and 3 from J; bases not matched to a gene: 7. The germline CDR1 and CDR2 sequences are SGHDT and YYEEEE. The CDR3 spans 15 residues.